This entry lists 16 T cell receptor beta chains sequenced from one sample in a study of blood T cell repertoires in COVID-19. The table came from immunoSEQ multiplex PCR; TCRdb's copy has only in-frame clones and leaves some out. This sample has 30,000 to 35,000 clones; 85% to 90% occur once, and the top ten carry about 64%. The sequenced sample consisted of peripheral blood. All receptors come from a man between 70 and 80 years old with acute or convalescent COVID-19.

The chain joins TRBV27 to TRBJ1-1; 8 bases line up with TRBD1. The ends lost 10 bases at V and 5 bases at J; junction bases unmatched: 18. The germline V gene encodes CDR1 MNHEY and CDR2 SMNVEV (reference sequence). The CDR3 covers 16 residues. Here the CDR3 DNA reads TGTGCCACGACTCTAGAGCAGGGGGCCTCGTGGACTGAAGCTTTCTTT. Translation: CATTLEQGASWTEAFF.

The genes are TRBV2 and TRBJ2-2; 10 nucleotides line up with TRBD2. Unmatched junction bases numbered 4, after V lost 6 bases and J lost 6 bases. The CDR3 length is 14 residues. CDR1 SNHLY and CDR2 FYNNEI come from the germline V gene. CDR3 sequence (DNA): TGTGCCAGCAGACTCGGACTAGCGGCCGGGGAGCTGTTTTTT. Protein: CASRLGLAAGELFF.

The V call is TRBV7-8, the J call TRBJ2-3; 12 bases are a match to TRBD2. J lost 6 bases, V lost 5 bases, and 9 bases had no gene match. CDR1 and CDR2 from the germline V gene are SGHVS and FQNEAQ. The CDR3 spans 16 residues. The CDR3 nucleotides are TGTGCCAGCAGCCTCCCGACTAGCGGGAGTGGGGATACGCAGTATTTT. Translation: CASSLPTSGSGDTQYF.

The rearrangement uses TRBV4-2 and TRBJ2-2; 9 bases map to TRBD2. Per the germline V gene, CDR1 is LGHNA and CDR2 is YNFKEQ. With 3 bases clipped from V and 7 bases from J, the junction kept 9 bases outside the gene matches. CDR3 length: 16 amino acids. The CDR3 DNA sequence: TGTGCCAGCAGCCAGTCTAGCGGGGTAATCGGCGGGGAGCTGTTTTTT. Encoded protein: CASSQSSGVIGGELFF.

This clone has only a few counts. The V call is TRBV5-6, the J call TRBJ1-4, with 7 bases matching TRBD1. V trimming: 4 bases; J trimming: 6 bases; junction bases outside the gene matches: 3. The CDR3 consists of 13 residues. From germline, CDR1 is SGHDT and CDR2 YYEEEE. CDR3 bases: TGTGCCAGCAGCGGAACAGGGGATGAAAAACTGTTTTTT. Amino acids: CASSGTGDEKLFF.

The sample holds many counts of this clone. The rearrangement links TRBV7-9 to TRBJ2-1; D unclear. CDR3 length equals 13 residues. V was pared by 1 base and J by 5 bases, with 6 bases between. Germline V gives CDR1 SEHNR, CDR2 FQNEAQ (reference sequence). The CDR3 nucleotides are TGTGCCAGCAGCTTAGATCGGGACAATGAGCAGTTCTTC. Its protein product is CASSLDRDNEQFF.

The DNA of the CDR3 is TGTGCCAGCAGCTACGGATCTCATAGGAGCGAGCAGTACTTC. It yields the protein CASSYGSHRSEQYF. The chain couples TRBV7-8 to TRBJ2-7; no clear D gene. CDR1 is SGHVS, CDR2 FQNEAQ, per germline. V lost 4 bases and J lost 6, with 16 bases in between. This CDR3 spans 14 amino acids.

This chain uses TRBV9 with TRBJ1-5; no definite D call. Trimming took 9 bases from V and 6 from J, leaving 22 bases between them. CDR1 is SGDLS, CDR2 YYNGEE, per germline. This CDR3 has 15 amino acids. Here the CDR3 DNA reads TGTGCCATCGGGGAGGGCCCTGTACGAACTCAGCCCCAGCATTTT. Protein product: CAIGEGPVRTQPQHF.

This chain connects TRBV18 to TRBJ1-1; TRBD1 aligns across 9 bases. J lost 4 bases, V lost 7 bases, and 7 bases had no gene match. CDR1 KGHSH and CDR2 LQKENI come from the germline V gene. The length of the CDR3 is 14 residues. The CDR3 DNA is TGTGCCAGCTATTTAACGGGACAGGGCACTGAAGCTTTCTTT. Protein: CASYLTGQGTEAFF.

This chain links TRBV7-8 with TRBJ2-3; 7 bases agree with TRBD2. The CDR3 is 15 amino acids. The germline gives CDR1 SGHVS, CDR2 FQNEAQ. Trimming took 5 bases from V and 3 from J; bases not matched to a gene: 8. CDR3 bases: TGTGCCAGCAGCCTGGCCTCTAGCGGAACAGATACGCAGTATTTT. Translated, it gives CASSLASSGTDTQYF. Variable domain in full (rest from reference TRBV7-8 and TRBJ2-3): GAGVSQSPRYKVAKRGQDVALRCDPISGHVSLFWYQQALGQGPEFLTYFQNEAQLDKSGLPSDRFFAERPEGSVSTLKIQRTQQEDSAVYLCASSLASSGTDTQYFGPGTRLTVL.

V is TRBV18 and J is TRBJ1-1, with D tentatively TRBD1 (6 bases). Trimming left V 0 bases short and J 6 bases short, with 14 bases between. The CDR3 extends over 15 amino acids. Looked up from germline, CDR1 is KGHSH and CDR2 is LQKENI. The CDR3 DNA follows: TGTGCCAGCTCACCACCGGGGGCTCGTGGCGCTGAAGCTTTCTTT. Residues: CASSPPGARGAEAFF.

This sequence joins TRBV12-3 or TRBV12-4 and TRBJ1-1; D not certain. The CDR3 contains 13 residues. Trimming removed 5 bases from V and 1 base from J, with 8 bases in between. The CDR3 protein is CASSPRRNTEAFF. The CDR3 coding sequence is TGTGCCAGCAGTCCTAGGCGGAACACTGAAGCTTTCTTT.

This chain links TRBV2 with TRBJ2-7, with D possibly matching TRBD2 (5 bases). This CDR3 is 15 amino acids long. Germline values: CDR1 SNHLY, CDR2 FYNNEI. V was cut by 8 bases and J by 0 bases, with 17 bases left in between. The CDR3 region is CASLEGRGSSYEQYF. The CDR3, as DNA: TGTGCCAGCCTCGAGGGTAGAGGCAGCTCCTACGAGCAGTACTTC. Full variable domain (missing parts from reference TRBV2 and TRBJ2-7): EPEVTQTPSHQVTQMGQEVILRCVPISNHLYFYWYRQILGQKVEFLVSFYNNEISEKSEIFDDQFSVERPDGSNFTLKIRSTKLEDSAMYFCASLEGRGSSYEQYFGPGTRLTVT.

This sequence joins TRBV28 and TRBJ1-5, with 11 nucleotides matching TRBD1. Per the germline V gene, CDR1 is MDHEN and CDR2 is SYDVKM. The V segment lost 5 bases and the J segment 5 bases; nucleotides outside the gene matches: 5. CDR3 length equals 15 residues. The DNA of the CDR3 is TGTGCCAGCAGTGCCCGGGGACAGGGGGATCAGCCCCAGCATTTT. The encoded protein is CASSARGQGDQPQHF.

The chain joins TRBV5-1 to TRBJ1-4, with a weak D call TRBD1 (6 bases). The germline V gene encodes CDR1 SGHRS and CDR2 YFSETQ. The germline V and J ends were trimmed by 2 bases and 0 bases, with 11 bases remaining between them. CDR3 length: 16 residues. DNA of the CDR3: TGCGCCAGCAGCTTAGGGGGTTTGGCAACTAATGAAAAACTGTTTTTT. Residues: CASSLGGLATNEKLFF.

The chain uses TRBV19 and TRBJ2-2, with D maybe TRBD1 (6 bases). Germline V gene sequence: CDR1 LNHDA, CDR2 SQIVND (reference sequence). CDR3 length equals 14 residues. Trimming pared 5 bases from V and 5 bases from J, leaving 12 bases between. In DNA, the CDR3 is TGTGCCAGTAGTCAAACAGGGACGACCGGGGAGCTGTTTTTT. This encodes CASSQTGTTGELFF. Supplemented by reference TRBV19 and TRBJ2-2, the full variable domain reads DGGITQSPKYLFRKEGQNVTLSCEQNLNHDAMYWYRQDPGQGLRLIYYSQIVNDFQKGDIAEGYSVSREKKESFPLTVTSAQKNPTAFYLCASSQTGTTGELFFGEGSRLTVL.